This T cell receptor (beta chain) originates from a study of CD8 T cells in Susac syndrome. V was pared by 4 bases and J by 4 bases, with 10 bases between. This CDR3 has 13 residues. Germline loops: CDR1 LNHDA, CDR2 SQIVND (reference sequence). Random hexamers served to reverse transcribe roughly 0.45 to 1 ug RNA. It was immunoSEQ multiplex PCR that amplified TCR beta CDR3 across 54 Vbeta and 13 Jbeta. MiXCR, applied by TCRdb to the immunoSEQ multiplex PCR reads, yields one record per CDR3 protein. The sample consists of approximately 300,000 distinct CDR3 sequences, about 91% of them appearing once. Negative isolation was applied to CD8+ and CD4+ T cells, and FACS enrichment was applied to TEMRA cells.

V gene TRBV19 combines with J gene TRBJ1-1; the D is unclear. The specimen was CD8+ T cells from PBMCs. The clonotype was recovered from a human donor with multiple sclerosis. The CDR3, as DNA: TGTGCCAGTAGTAACCCCTGGGGCACTGAAGCTTTCTTT. This encodes CASSNPWGTEAFF.